Each of the 19 T cell receptor beta chains below was sequenced from the same sample in a study of control samples from healthy donors and cancer patients. Some clones are missing from TCRdb's copy, which holds only in-frame ones; the method was immunoSEQ multiplex PCR. Of 150,000 to 200,000 clones in the sample, about 86% were seen once. Specimen: blood. The receptors were gathered from a woman aged 25 to 45 in good health.

This clone appeared once. The chain has TRBV7-2 and TRBJ2-7, with D tentatively TRBD1 or TRBD2 (5 bases each). V lost 7 bases, J lost 2 bases, and 15 bases lay in between. CDR1 is SGHTA and CDR2 is FQGNSA in the germline V gene. This CDR3 has 14 residues. CDR3 coding DNA: TGTGCCAGCACTCCGACGGGACCGGCCTACGAGCAGTACTTC. It translates to CASTPTGPAYEQYF.

This chain links TRBV9 with TRBJ1-2; D might be TRBD1 (5 bases). Germline assignment: CDR1 SGDLS and CDR2 YYNGEE. This CDR3 contains 15 residues. Trimming left V 4 bases short and J 0 bases short, with 13 bases between. The CDR3 bases are TGTGCCAGCAGCTTCAGACAGACTCCTAACTATGGCTACACCTTC. It translates to CASSFRQTPNYGYTF.

This chain uses TRBV14 with TRBJ1-4, with unresolved D. This CDR3 has 14 residues. Germline V gives CDR1 SGHDN, CDR2 FVKESK. V was pared by 2 bases and J by 4 bases, with 8 bases between. CDR3 region: CASSQYKDNEKLFF. The CDR3 DNA reads TGTGCCAGCAGCCAATACAAGGATAATGAAAAACTGTTTTTT.

With respect to this clone: One junction end does not reproduce the germline sequence, and a read error may be involved. The rearrangement joins TRBV7-9 to TRBJ1-5, with D possibly TRBD1 on 5 matching bases. This CDR3 contains 16 residues. The V gene's germline CDR1 is SEHNR and CDR2 FQNEAQ (reference sequence). Here the CDR3 reads CASSLGTGHPNQPQHF. CDR3 sequence (DNA): TGTGCCAGCAGTTTAGGCACCGGACATCCCAATCAGCCCCAGCATTTT.

V gene TRBV7-2 combines with J gene TRBJ2-3; D unclear. The CDR3 is made up of 13 amino acids. Deletions cut 4 bases from V and 4 bases from J, with 9 bases between. Germline values: CDR1 SGHTA, CDR2 FQGNSA. In DNA, the CDR3 is TGTGCCAGCAGCTACGGACCTGCAGATACGCAGTATTTT. Translating gives CASSYGPADTQYF.

The chain links TRBV11-1 to TRBJ1-1; TRBD1 might be the D (6 bases). With 4 bases removed from V and 6 bases from J, the gap between germline ends came to 18 bases. CDR1 and CDR2 (germline): SGHAT, FQDESV (reference sequence). The CDR3 runs to 15 residues. This chain's CDR3 is CASSSAGGGPAEAFF. Written as DNA, the CDR3 is TGTGCCAGCAGCTCAGCTGGGGGGGGGCCGGCTGAAGCTTTCTTT.

The chain combines TRBV20-1 with TRBJ2-1, with D uncertain. There are 10 residues in the CDR3. The germline gives CDR1 DFQATT, CDR2 SNEGSKA (reference sequence). The V end was cut by 5 bases, the J end by 5 bases, with 4 bases between. CDR3 in DNA: TGCAGTGCTTATGACAATGAGCAGTTCTTC. It yields the protein CSAYDNEQFF.

This clone showed up just a few times. This chain uses TRBV28 with TRBJ2-1; the D call may be TRBD1 or TRBD2 (5 bases each). The V end lost 5 bases, the J end lost 2 bases, and 10 bases lay between the germline ends. CDR1 is MDHEN, CDR2 SYDVKM, per germline. The CDR3 has 14 amino acids. The chain's CDR3 is CASSPGTPYNEQFF. DNA for the CDR3: TGTGCCAGCAGTCCCGGGACCCCCTACAATGAGCAGTTCTTC.

This sequence joins TRBV7-9 and TRBJ2-5, with 11 bases matching TRBD2. The CDR3 contains 16 residues. The ends lost 3 bases at V and 4 bases at J; junction bases unmatched: 7. Per germline, CDR1 SEHNR and CDR2 FQNEAQ (reference sequence). This CDR3 reads CASSLISGRAGETQYF. The CDR3 nucleotides read TGTGCCAGCAGCTTGATTAGCGGGAGGGCCGGAGAGACCCAGTACTTC.

This sequence joins TRBV28 and TRBJ1-1; the match to TRBD1 covers 7 bases. The CDR3 sequence is 15 residues long. From germline, CDR1 is MDHEN and CDR2 SYDVKM. The ends lost 5 bases at V and 1 base at J; junction bases unmatched: 7. CDR3 DNA: TGTGCCAGCAGTCGCCGAGGGGGCGGGAACACTGAAGCTTTCTTT. Translated, it gives CASSRRGGGNTEAFF.

The rearrangement joins TRBV7-8 to TRBJ1-4; no reliable D call. This CDR3 region has 14 residues. Germline V gene lookup returns CDR1 SGHVS and CDR2 FQNEAQ. Trimming removed 4 bases at V and 0 bases at J, with 6 bases between. The chain's CDR3 is CASSSRATNEKLFF. The CDR3 DNA follows: TGTGCCAGCAGCTCTAGGGCAACTAATGAAAAACTGTTTTTT.

The chain links TRBV27 to TRBJ1-2; D call uncertain. Looked up from germline, CDR1 is MNHEY and CDR2 is SMNVEV (reference sequence). V was clipped by 4 bases and J by 1 base, with 13 bases between them. This CDR3 has 15 amino acids. CDR3 sequence: CASSSYEFFNYGYTF. CDR3 DNA sequence: TGTGCCAGCAGTTCCTACGAGTTTTTTAACTATGGCTACACCTTC.

The chain is built from TRBV19 and TRBJ2-1, with 7 bases lining up with TRBD2. This CDR3 spans 17 amino acids. CDR1 and CDR2 (germline): LNHDA, SQIVND (reference sequence). V was clipped by 5 bases and J by 4 bases; unmatched bases: 14. The CDR3 nucleotides read TGTGCCAGTAGTTTTAATTTTGGCGGGAGAGGGTACAATGAGCAGTTCTTC. Protein: CASSFNFGGRGYNEQFF.

CDR3: CASSLGDYLRNYGYTF. The CDR3 coding sequence is TGCGCCAGCAGCTTGGGGGATTATTTAAGGAACTATGGCTACACCTTC. The chain recombines TRBV5-1 with TRBJ1-2; D not resolved. The CDR3 extends over 16 amino acids. Deletions cut 0 bases from V and 2 bases from J, with 14 bases between. Germline CDR1 reads SGHRS; CDR2 reads YFSETQ.

The chain joins TRBV28 to TRBJ2-3, with D unresolved. Germline assignment: CDR1 MDHEN and CDR2 SYDVKM. V was pared by 2 bases and J by 6 bases, with 9 bases between. The CDR3 loop spans 13 amino acids. CDR3 sequence reads: CASSLGSGDTQYF. DNA for the CDR3: TGTGCCAGCAGTTTAGGGTCAGGCGATACGCAGTATTTT.

The chain couples TRBV6-1 to TRBJ1-4; the D gene is possibly TRBD1 (6 bases). Trimming took off 2 bases at V and 8 bases at J, with 15 bases between the two ends. The CDR3 has 15 amino acids. In germline, CDR1 is MNHNS, CDR2 SASEGT. This CDR3 reads CASSESGGLGEKLFF. The CDR3 nucleotides are TGTGCCAGCAGTGAATCGGGGGGCCTGGGCGAAAAACTGTTTTTT.

The chain is built from TRBV2 and TRBJ2-1, with 9 bases lining up with TRBD2. Germline V gives CDR1 SNHLY, CDR2 FYNNEI. This CDR3 has 16 residues. V was pared by 0 bases and J by 10 bases, with 10 bases of the junction left unmatched. CDR3 protein: CASSEATSGVGGEQFF. Written as DNA, the CDR3 is TGTGCCAGCAGTGAAGCGACTAGCGGCGTCGGGGGAGAGCAGTTCTTC.

The chain has TRBV7-9 and TRBJ2-2; TRBD2 might be the D (6 bases). Per germline, CDR1 SEHNR and CDR2 FQNEAQ (reference sequence). This CDR3 has 18 residues. V shed 8 bases and J shed 8 bases, with 30 bases lying between them. The CDR3 sequence is CASSPTATEGEEAGELFF. The CDR3 region has the DNA TGTGCCAGCTCCCCCACAGCGACGGAGGGAGAAGAGGCTGGGGAGCTGTTTTTT. Based on the CDR3 plus reference TRBV7-9 and TRBJ2-2, the full variable domain is DTGVSQNPRHKITKRGQNVTFRCDPISEHNRLYWYRQTLGQGPEFLTYFQNEAQLEKSRLLSDRFSAERPKGSFSTLEIQRTEQGDSAMYLCASSPTATEGEEAGELFFGEGSRLTVL.

The chain carries TRBV7-9 and TRBJ2-1; 9 bases are shared with TRBD1. Losses at the gene ends were 1 base for V and 8 bases for J; bases not matched to a gene: 3. CDR1 SEHNR and CDR2 FQNEAQ come from the germline V gene (reference sequence). The CDR3 runs 14 residues. CDR3 nucleotide sequence: TGTGCCAGCAGCTTAGGACAGGGGGTACATGAGCAGTTCTTC. It translates to CASSLGQGVHEQFF.